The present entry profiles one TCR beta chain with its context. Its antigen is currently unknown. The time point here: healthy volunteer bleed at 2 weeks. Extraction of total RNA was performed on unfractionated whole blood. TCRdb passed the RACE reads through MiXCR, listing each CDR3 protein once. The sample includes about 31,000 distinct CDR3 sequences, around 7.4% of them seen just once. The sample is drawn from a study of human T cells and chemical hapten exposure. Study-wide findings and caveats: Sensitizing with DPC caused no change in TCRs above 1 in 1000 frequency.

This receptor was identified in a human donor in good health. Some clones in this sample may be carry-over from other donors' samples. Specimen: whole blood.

CDR3: CASRPQRNQPQHF. The CDR3 nucleotides read TGTGCCAGCAGACCACAGAGAAATCAGCCCCAGCATTTT. The chain employs TRBV27 and TRBJ1-5; D call uncertain. Trimming took 6 bases from V and 4 from J, leaving 10 bases between them. Germline CDR1 is MNHEY and CDR2 is SMNVEV (reference sequence). The length of the CDR3 is 13 residues.